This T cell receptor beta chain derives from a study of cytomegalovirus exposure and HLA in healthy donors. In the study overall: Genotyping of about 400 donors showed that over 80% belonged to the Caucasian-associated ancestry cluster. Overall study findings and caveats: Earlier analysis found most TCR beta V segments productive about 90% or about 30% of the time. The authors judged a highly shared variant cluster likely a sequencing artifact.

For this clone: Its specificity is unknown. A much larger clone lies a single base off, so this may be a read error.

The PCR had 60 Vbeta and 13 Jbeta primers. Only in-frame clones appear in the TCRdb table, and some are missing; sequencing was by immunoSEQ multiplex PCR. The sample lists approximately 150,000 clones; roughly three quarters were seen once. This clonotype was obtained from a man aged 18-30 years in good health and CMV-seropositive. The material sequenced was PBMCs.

The CDR3 protein is CASSEGQDAGELFF. CDR3 coding DNA: TGTGCCAGCAGTGAGGGACAGGACGCCGGGGAGCTGTTTTTT. V and J are TRBV25-1 and TRBJ2-2; 8 nucleotides match TRBD1. The CDR3 loop spans 14 amino acids. Germline CDR1 is MGHDK and CDR2 is SYGVNS. V dropped 3 bases and J dropped 6; count of bases not matched to a gene: 3.